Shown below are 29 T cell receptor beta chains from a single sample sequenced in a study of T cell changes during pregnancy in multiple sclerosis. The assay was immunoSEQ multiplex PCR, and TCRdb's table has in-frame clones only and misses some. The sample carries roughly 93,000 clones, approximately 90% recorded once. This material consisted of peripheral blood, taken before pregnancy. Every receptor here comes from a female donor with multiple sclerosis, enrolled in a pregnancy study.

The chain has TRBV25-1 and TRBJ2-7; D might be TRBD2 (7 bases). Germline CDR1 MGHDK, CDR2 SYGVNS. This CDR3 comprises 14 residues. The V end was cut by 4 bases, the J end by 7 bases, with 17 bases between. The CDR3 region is CASSVPRGAEEQYF. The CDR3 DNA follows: TGTGCCAGCAGTGTCCCCCGGGGGGCGGAGGAGCAGTACTTC.

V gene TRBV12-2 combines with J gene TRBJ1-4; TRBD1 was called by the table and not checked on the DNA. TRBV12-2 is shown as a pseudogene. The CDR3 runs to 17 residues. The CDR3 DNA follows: TGTGCAAGTCGCCCCGAGGGATCAGGGGCAACTAATGAAAAACTGTTTTTT. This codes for CASRPEGSGATNEKLFF.

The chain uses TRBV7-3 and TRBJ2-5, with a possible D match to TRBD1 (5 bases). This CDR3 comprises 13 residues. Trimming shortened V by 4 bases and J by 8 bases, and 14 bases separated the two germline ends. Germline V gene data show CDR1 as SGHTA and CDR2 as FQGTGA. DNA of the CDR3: TGTGCCAGCAGCTGGACATCTTCGGAAACCCAGTACTTC. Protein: CASSWTSSETQYF.

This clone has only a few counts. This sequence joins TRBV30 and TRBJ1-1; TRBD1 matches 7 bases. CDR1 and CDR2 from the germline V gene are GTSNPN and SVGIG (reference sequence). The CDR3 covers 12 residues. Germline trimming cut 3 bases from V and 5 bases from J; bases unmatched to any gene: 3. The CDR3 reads CAWRKGATEAFF. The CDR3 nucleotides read TGTGCCTGGAGGAAGGGGGCGACTGAAGCTTTCTTT.

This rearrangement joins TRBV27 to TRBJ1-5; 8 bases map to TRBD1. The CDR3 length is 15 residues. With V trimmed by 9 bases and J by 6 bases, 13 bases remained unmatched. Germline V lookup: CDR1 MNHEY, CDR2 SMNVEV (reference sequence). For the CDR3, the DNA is TGTGCCAGTAGAAGACAGGGGTATCAGGGTCAGCCCCAGCATTTT. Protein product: CASRRQGYQGQPQHF.

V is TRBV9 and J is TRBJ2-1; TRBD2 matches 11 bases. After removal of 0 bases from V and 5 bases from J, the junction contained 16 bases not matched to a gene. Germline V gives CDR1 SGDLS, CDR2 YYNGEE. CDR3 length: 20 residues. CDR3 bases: TGTGCCAGCAGCGTAGGTATTGAGCGGACTAGCGGGCTTGGTCACAATGAGCAGTTCTTC. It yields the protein CASSVGIERTSGLGHNEQFF.

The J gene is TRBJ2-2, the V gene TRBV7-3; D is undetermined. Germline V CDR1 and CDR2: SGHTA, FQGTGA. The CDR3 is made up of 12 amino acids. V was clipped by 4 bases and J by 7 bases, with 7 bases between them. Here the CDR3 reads CASSSVRGELFF. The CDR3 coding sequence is TGTGCCAGCAGCTCCGTCCGCGGGGAGCTGTTTTTT. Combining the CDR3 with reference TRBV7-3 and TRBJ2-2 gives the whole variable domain GAGVSQTPSNKVTEKGKYVELRCDPISGHTALYWYRQSLGQGPEFLIYFQGTGAADDSGLPNDRFFAVRPEGSVSTLKIQRTERGDSAVYLCASSSVRGELFFGEGSRLTVL.

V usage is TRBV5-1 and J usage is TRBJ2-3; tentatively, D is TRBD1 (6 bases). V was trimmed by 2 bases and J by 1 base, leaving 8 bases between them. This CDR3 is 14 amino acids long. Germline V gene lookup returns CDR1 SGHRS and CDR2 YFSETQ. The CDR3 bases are TGCGCCAGCAGCTTCGCAGGGGGCACAGATACGCAGTATTTT. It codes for CASSFAGGTDTQYF.

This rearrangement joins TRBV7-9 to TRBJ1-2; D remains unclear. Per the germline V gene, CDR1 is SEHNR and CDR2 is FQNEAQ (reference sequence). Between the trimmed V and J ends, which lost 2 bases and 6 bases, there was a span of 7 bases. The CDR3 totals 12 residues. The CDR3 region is CASSLIENGYTF. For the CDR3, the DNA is TGTGCCAGCAGCTTAATAGAGAATGGCTACACCTTC.

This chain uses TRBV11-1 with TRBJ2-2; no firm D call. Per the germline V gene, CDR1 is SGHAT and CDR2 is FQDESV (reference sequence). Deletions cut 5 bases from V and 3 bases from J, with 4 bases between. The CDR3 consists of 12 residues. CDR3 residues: CASSLYTGELFF. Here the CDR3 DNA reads TGTGCCAGCAGCCTTTACACCGGGGAGCTGTTTTTT.

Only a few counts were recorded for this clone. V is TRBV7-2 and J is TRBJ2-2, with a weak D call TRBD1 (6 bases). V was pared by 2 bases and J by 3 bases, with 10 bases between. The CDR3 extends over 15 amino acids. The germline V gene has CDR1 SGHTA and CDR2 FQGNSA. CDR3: CASSLSGVHTGELFF. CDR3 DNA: TGTGCCAGCAGCTTATCAGGGGTTCACACCGGGGAGCTGTTTTTT.

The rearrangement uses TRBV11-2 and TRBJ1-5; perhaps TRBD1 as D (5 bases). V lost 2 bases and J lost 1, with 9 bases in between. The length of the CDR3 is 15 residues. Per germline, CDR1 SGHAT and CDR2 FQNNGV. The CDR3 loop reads CASSLTGESNQPQHF. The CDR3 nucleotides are TGTGCCAGCAGCTTAACGGGGGAGAGCAATCAGCCCCAGCATTTT.

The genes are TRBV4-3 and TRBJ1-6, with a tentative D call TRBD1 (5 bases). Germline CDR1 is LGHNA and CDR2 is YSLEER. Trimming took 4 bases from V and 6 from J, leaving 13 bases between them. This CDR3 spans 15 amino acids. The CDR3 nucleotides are TGCGCCAGCAGCCCTAGACAGTCAAGTAATTCACCCCTCCACTTT. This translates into CASSPRQSSNSPLHF.

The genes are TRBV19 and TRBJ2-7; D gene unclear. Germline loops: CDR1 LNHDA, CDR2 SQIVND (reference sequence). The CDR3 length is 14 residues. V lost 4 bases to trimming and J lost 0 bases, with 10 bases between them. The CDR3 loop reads CASSSAMSSYEQYF. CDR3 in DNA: TGTGCCAGTAGTAGCGCAATGAGCTCCTACGAGCAGTACTTC.

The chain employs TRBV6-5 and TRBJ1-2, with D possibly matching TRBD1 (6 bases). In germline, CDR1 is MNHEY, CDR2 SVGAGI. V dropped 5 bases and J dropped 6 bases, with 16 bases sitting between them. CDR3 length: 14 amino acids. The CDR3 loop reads CASSPEGGAHGYTF. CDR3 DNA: TGTGCCAGCAGTCCCGAGGGGGGGGCGCATGGCTACACCTTC.

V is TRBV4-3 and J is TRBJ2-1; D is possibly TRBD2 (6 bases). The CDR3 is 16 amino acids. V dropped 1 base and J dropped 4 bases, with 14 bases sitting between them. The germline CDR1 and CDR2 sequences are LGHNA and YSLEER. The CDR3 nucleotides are TGCGCCAGCAGCCAAGCTGGGGGGACCGTTTACAATGAGCAGTTCTTC. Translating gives CASSQAGGTVYNEQFF.

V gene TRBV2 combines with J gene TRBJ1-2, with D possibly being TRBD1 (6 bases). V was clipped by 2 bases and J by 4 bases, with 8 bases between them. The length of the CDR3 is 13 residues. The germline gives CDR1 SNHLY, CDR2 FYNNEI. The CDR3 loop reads CASSEQGIYGYTF. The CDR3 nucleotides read TGTGCCAGCAGTGAACAGGGGATCTATGGCTACACCTTC.

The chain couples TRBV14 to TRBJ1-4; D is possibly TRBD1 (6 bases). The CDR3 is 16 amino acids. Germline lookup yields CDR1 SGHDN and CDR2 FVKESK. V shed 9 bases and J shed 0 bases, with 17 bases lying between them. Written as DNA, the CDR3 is TGTGCCAGACAGGACAGAAGAAACCCAACTAATGAAAAACTGTTTTTT. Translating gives CARQDRRNPTNEKLFF.

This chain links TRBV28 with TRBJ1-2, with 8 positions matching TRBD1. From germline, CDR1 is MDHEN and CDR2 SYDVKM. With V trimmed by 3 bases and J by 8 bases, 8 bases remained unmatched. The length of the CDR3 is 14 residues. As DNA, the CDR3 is TGTGCCAGCAGTTTTCAGGGGGCTTGGGAAGGCTACACCTTC. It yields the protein CASSFQGAWEGYTF.

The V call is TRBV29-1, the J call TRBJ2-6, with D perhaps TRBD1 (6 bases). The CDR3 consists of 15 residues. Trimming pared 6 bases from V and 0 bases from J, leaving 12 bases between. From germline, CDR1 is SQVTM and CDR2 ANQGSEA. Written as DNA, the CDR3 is TGCAGCGTCGGGACACCAGGCTCTGGGGCCAACGTCCTGACTTTC. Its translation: CSVGTPGSGANVLTF.

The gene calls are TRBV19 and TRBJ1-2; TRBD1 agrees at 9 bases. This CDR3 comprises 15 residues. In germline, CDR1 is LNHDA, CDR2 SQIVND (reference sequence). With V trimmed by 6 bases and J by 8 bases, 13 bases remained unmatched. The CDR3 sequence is CASRTRDRAGGGYTF. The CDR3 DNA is TGTGCCAGTAGGACCAGGGACAGGGCCGGAGGGGGCTACACCTTC. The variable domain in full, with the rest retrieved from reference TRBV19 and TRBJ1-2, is DGGITQSPKYLFRKEGQNVTLSCEQNLNHDAMYWYRQDPGQGLRLIYYSQIVNDFQKGDIAEGYSVSREKKESFPLTVTSAQKNPTAFYLCASRTRDRAGGGYTFGSGTRLTVV.

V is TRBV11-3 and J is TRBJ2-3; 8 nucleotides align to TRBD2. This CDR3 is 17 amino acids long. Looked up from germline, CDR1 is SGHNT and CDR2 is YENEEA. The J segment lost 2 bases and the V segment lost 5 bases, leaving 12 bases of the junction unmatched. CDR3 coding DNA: TGTGCCAGCAGCCCCCGCCGCGGAGCGGGGGACACAGATACGCAGTATTTT. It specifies CASSPRRGAGDTDTQYF.

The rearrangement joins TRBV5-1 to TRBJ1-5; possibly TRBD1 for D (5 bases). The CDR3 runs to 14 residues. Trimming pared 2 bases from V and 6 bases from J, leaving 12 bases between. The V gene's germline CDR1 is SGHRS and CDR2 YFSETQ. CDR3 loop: CASSFRGRAQPQHF. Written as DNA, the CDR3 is TGCGCCAGCAGCTTTCGGGGGAGGGCTCAGCCCCAGCATTTT.

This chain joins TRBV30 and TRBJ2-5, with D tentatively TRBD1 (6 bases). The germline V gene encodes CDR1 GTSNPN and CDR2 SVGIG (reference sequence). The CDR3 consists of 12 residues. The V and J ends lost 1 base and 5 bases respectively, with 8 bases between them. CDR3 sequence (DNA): TGTGCCTGGAGTGACAGGGCGGAGACCCAGTACTTC. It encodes CAWSDRAETQYF.

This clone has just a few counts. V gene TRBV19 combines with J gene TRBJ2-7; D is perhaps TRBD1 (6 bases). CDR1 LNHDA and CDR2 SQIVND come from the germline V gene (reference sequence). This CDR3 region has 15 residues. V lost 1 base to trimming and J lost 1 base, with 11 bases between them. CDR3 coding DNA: TGTGCCAGTAGTATAGCCACCGGACAGTCCTACGAGCAGTACTTC. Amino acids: CASSIATGQSYEQYF.

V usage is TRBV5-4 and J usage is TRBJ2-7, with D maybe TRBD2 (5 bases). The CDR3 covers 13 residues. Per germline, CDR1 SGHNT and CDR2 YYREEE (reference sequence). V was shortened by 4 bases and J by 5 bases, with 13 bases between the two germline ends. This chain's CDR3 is CASSPGGSHEQYF. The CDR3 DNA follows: TGTGCCAGCAGCCCGGGCGGGTCCCACGAGCAGTACTTC.

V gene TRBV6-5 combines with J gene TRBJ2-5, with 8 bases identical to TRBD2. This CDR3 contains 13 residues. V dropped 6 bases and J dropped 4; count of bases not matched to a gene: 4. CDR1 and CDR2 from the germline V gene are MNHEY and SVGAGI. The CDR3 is CASRLGGGETQYF. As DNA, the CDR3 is TGTGCCAGCAGGCTCGGGGGGGGAGAGACCCAGTACTTC.

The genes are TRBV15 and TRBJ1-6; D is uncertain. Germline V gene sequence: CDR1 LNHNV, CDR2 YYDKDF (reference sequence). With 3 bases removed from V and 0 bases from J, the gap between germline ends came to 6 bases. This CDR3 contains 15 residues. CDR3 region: CATSRFGSYNSPLHF. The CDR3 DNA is TGTGCCACCAGCAGGTTCGGCTCCTATAATTCACCCCTCCACTTT.

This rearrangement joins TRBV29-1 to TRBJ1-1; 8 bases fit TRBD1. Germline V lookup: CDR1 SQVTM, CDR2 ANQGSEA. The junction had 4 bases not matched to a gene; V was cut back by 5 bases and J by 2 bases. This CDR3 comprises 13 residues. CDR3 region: CSVNRGINTEAFF. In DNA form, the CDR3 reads TGCAGCGTTAACAGGGGGATAAACACTGAAGCTTTCTTT.